Each of the 4 T cell receptor beta chains below was sequenced from the same sample in a study of blood T cell repertoires in COVID-19. Sequencing was performed with immunoSEQ multiplex PCR; in TCRdb, only in-frame clones are kept and a portion is missing. The table has over 200,000 clones, 88% seen once; the top ten hold approximately 0.7%. What was sequenced was peripheral blood. The receptor source for this set is a human donor in a cohort sampled during active COVID-19.

This sequence joins TRBV6-1 and TRBJ2-7, with 10 bases lining up with TRBD1. The germline gives CDR1 MNHNS, CDR2 SASEGT. The length of the CDR3 is 18 residues. V shed 4 bases, J shed 2 bases, and the junction held 14 bases outside the gene matches. The CDR3 DNA reads as TGTGCCAGCAGTGCAATAAAGTCCGGGACAGGGGAAGCCTACGAGCAGTACTTC. Residues: CASSAIKSGTGEAYEQYF.

The V gene is TRBV29-1, the J gene TRBJ1-2; 9 bases align to TRBD1. Germline values: CDR1 SQVTM, CDR2 ANQGSEA. The CDR3 runs to 13 residues. The V gene end was trimmed by 7 bases and the J gene end by 4 bases; junction bases not matched to a gene: 7. In DNA, the CDR3 is TGCAGCGCCACCGGGACAGGGTCCTATGGCTACACCTTC. Translating it yields CSATGTGSYGYTF. The variable domain in full, with the rest retrieved from reference TRBV29-1 and TRBJ1-2, is SAVISQKPSRDICQRGTSLTIQCQVDSQVTMMFWYRQQPGQSLTLIATANQGSEATYESGFVIDKFPISRPNLTFSTLTVSNMSPEDSSIYLCSATGTGSYGYTFGSGTRLTVV.

This clone has more than one count but fewer than ten. The chain couples TRBV10-3 to TRBJ1-2, with 8 bases matching TRBD1. The CDR3 extends over 12 amino acids. Germline assignment: CDR1 ENHRY and CDR2 SYGVKD. Trimming at V came to 11 bases and at J to 10 bases, leaving 12 bases not matched to a gene. The CDR3 DNA is TGTGCCGTGGGACAGGCGGCTAGAATCTACACCTTC. Protein: CAVGQAARIYTF.

V usage is TRBV18 and J usage is TRBJ1-5; TRBD1 is a possible D gene (5 bases). Germline-derived CDR1 and CDR2 are KGHSH and LQKENI. The CDR3 extends over 20 amino acids. Between the trimmed V and J ends, which lost 8 bases and 0 bases, there was a span of 29 bases. The DNA of the CDR3 is TGTGCCAGCGCCTTCACGCTGGGAGCAGGGAGGGCGGTTAGCAATCAGCCCCAGCATTTT. This encodes CASAFTLGAGRAVSNQPQHF.